The rows below give T cell receptor beta chains drawn from one sample of a study of T cell responses to AZD1222 COVID-19 vaccine. Sequencing was performed with immunoSEQ multiplex PCR; in TCRdb, only in-frame clones are kept and a portion is missing. The sample holds roughly 150,000 clones, 75% to 95% seen once. The input for sequencing was peripheral blood, taken on day 0 of AZD1222 vaccination. These receptor sequences come from an adult in good health. Each CDR3 is given with its conserved first and last residue. Each record gives: clone size, J gene, V gene, D gene, CDR3 protein, CDR3 DNA. D genes are given only for firm matches. Rows may omit the clone size; those that give it use once, few, many or a size class.

- TRBJ1-6 TRBV7-2 TRBD1 CASSFTGGASSPLHF TGTGCCAGCAGCTTCACAGGGGGCGCTTCTTCACCCCTCCACTTT
- TRBJ1-1 TRBV6-2/TRBV6-3 - CASSKGNVGTEAFF TGTGCCAGCAGTAAGGGGAATGTGGGGACTGAAGCTTTCTTT
- TRBJ1-2 TRBV18 TRBD1 CASSPGQGDYGYTF TGTGCCAGCTCACCTGGACAGGGGGACTATGGCTACACCTTC
- TRBJ2-2 TRBV28 TRBD1 CASSSPTDRVAGELFF TGTGCCAGCAGTTCGCCCACCGACAGGGTAGCCGGGGAGCTGTTTTTT
- TRBJ1-2 TRBV15 - CATSRGYGYTF TGTGCCACCAGCAGGGGCTATGGCTACACCTTC
- TRBJ2-2 TRBV28 - CASSPREITGELFF TGTGCCAGCAGTCCACGGGAGATCACCGGGGAGCTGTTTTTT
- TRBJ1-2 TRBV29-1 - CSGNLLLGALKNYGYTF TGCAGCGGTAACCTCCTTTTGGGGGCCCTAAAAAACTATGGCTACACCTTC
- TRBJ2-1 TRBV5-1 - CASSLVGDPYNEQFF TGCGCCAGCAGCTTGGTTGGGGACCCTTACAATGAGCAGTTCTTC
- TRBJ1-1 TRBV7-9 TRBD1 CASSRQGNTEAFF TGTGCCAGCAGCCGACAGGGGAACACTGAAGCTTTCTTT
- TRBJ2-1 TRBV19 TRBD2 CASSSGSGDEQFF TGTGCCAGTAGTAGCGGGAGCGGGGATGAGCAGTTCTTC
- TRBJ1-1 TRBV2 - CASRHRFEAFF TGTGCCAGCAGGCACAGGTTCGAAGCTTTCTTT
- TRBJ2-2 TRBV5-1 - CASSRLAGREGELFF TGCGCCAGCAGTCGTCTGGCGGGCAGGGAGGGGGAGCTGTTTTTT
once TRBJ2-2 TRBV5-4 - CASSSKNTGELFF TGTGCCAGCAGCTCGAAAAACACCGGGGAGCTGTTTTTT
- TRBJ2-7 TRBV14 - CASAPTLQVDSYEQYF TGTGCCAGCGCACCCACACTACAGGTAGACTCCTACGAGCAGTACTTC
- TRBJ2-7 TRBV30 TRBD1 CASGQSYSLSYEQYF TGTGCCTCGGGACAGTCTTACTCCCTCTCCTACGAGCAGTACTTC
- TRBJ2-1 TRBV3-1/TRBV3-2 - CASSQRTGRDEQFF TGTGCCAGCAGCCAACGGACAGGGAGGGATGAGCAGTTCTTC
few TRBJ2-7 TRBV2 TRBD1 CSSGQQTYEQYF TGTTCTTCGGGACAGCAAACCTACGAGCAGTACTTC
- TRBJ1-1 TRBV6-5 TRBD1 CASSLGQAGSLSAFF TGTGCCAGCAGTCTAGGACAGGCCGGGTCCCTATCTGCTTTCTTT
- TRBJ2-1 TRBV21-1 - CASSQEGGSSYNEQFF TGTGCCAGCAGTCAGGAGGGGGGTTCCTCCTACAATGAGCAGTTCTTC
- TRBJ1-5 TRBV3-1/TRBV3-2 - CASSQWAGHQPQHF TGTGCCAGCAGCCAATGGGCAGGCCATCAGCCCCAGCATTTT
- TRBJ1-4 TRBV7-9 - CASSLALVVPRNEKLFF TGTGCCAGCAGCTTAGCTTTGGTGGTTCCACGGAATGAAAAACTGTTTTTT
- TRBJ2-3 TRBV5-8 - CASSLRGSVADTQYF TGTGCCAGCAGCTTGCGGGGGTCAGTGGCAGATACGCAGTATTTT
- TRBJ1-2 TRBV6-2/TRBV6-3 - CASSLGRVNYGYTF TGTGCCAGCAGCCTGGGACGGGTTAACTATGGCTACACCTTC